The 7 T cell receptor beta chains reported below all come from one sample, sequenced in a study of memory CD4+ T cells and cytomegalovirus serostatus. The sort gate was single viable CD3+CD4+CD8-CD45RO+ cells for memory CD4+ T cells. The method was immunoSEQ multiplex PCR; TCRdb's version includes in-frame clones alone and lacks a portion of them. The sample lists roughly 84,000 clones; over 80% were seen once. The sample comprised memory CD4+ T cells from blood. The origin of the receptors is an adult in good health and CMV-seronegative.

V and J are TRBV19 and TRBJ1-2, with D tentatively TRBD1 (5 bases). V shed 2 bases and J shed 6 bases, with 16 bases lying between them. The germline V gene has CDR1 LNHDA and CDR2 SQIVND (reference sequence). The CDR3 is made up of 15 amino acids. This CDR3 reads CASSIRGGWYDGYTF. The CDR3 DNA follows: TGTGCCAGTAGTATAAGGGGCGGATGGTACGATGGCTACACCTTC.

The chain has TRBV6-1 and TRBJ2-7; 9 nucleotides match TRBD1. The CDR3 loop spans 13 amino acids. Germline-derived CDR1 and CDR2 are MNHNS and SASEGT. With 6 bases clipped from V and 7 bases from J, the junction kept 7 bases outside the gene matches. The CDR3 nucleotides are TGTGCCAGCAGGCGGACAGGGGCGGGAGAGCAGTACTTC. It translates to CASRRTGAGEQYF.

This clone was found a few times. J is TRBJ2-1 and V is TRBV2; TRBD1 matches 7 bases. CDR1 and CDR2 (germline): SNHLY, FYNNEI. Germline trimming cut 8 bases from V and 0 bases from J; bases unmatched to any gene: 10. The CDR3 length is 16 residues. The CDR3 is CASDRDRASSYNEQFF. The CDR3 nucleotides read TGTGCCAGCGACAGGGACCGGGCGAGCTCCTACAATGAGCAGTTCTTC. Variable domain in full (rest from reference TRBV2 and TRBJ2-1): EPEVTQTPSHQVTQMGQEVILRCVPISNHLYFYWYRQILGQKVEFLVSFYNNEISEKSEIFDDQFSVERPDGSNFTLKIRSTKLEDSAMYFCASDRDRASSYNEQFFGPGTRLTVL.

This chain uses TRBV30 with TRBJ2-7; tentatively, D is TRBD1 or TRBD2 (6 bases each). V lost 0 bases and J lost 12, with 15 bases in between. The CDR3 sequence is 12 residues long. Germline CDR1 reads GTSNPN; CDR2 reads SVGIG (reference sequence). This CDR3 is CAWSVFGGAPYF. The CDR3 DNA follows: TGTGCCTGGAGTGTCTTCGGGGGCGCGCCGTACTTC. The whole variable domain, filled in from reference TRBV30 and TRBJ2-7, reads SQTIHQWPATLVQPVGSPLSLECTVEGTSNPNLYWYRQAAGRGLQLLFYSVGIGQISSEVPQNLSASRPQDRQFILSSKKLLLSDSGFYLCAWSVFGGAPYFGPGTRLTVT.

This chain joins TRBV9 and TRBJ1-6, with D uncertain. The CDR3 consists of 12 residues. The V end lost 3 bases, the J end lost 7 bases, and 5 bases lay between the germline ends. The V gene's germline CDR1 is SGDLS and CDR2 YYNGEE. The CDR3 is CASSGLNSPLHF. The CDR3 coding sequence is TGTGCCAGCAGCGGACTAAATTCACCCCTCCACTTT.

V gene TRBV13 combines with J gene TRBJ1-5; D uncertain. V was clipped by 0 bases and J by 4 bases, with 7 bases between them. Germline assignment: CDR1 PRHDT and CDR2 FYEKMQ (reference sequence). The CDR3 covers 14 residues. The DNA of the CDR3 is TGTGCCAGCAGCTTAGGCCCACCGAATCAGCCCCAGCATTTT. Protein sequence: CASSLGPPNQPQHF. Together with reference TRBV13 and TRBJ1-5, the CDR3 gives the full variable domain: AAGVIQSPRHLIKEKRETATLKCYPIPRHDTVYWYQQGPGQDPQFLISFYEKMQSDKGSIPDRFSAQQFSDYHSELNMSSLELGDSALYFCASSLGPPNQPQHFGDGTRLSIL.

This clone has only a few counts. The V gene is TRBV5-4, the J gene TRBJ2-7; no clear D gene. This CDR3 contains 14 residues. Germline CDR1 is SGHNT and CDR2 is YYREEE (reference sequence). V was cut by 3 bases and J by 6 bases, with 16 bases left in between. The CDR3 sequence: CASSSSQSIREQYF. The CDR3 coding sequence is TGTGCCAGCAGCTCGTCACAGTCAATTCGCGAGCAGTACTTC.